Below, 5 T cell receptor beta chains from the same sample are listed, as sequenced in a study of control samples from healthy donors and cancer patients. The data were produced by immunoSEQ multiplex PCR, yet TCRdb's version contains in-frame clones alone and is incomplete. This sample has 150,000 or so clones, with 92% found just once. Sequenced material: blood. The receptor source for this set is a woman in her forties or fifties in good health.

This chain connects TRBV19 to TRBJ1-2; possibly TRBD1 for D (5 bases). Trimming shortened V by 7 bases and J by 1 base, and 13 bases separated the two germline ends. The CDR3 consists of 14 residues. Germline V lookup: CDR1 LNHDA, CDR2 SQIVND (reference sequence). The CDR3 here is CASTIDSLNYGYTF. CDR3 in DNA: TGTGCCAGTACCATCGACAGTCTTAACTATGGCTACACCTTC.

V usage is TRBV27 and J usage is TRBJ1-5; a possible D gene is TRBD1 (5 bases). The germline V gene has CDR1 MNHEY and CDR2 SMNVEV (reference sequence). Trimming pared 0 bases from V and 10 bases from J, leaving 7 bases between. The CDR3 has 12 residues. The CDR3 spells CASSLSGGPQHF. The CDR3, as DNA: TGTGCCAGCAGTTTATCGGGGGGACCCCAGCATTTT.

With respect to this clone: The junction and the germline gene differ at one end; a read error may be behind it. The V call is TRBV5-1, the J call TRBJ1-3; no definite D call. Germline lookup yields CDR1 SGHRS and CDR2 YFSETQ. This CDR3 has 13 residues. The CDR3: CASSLAGGHTIYF. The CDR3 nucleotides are TGCGCCAGCAGCTTGGCCGGTGGACACACCATATATTTT.

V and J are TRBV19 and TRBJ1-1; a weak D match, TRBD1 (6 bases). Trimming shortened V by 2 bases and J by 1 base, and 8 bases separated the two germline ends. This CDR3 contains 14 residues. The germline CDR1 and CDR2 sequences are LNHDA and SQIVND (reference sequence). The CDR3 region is CASSIRGANTEAFF. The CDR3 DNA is TGTGCCAGTAGTATACGGGGGGCGAACACTGAAGCTTTCTTT. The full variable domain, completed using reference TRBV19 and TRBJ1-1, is DGGITQSPKYLFRKEGQNVTLSCEQNLNHDAMYWYRQDPGQGLRLIYYSQIVNDFQKGDIAEGYSVSREKKESFPLTVTSAQKNPTAFYLCASSIRGANTEAFFGQGTRLTVV.

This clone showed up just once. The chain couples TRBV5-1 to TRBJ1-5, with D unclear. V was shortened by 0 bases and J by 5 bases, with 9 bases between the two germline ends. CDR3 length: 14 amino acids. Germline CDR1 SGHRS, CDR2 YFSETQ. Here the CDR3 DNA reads TGCGCCAGCAGCTTGGAGGGAGGCTATCAGCCCCAGCATTTT. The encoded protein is CASSLEGGYQPQHF.